This T cell receptor beta chain was observed in a study of T cell repertoires in cytomegalovirus infection. Each CDR3 protein is one row after TCRdb ran MiXCR on the reads. The sample includes approximately 630,000 distinct CDR3 sequences, about 24% of them seen just once. The CDR3 is 12 amino acids. Germline V gene data show CDR1 as MNHEY and CDR2 as SVGEGT. The V gene lost 6 bases and the J gene lost 4 bases, with 9 bases spanning the gap. Turning to this clonotype: Its antigen is unidentified.

Whole-study results and caveats: Identification of carriers of CMV plus the relevant HLA was achieved through cumulative public TCR beta family frequency.

This chain uses TRBV6-2 or TRBV6-3 with TRBJ1-1; D unresolved. The receptor comes from a human donor in good health (CMV status not recorded). Some clones in this sample may be carry-over from other donors' samples. The sequencing sample was made of CD8+ T cells from PBMCs. CDR3 protein: CASSMWGTEAFF. CDR3 in DNA: TGTGCCAGCAGCATGTGGGGCACTGAAGCTTTCTTT.